Below are 19 T cell receptor beta chains sequenced from a single sample in a study of cytomegalovirus exposure and HLA in healthy donors. 13 Jbeta primers and 60 Vbeta primers were used for the PCR. Libraries were prepared by immunoSEQ multiplex PCR; TCRdb keeps only in-frame clonotypes and omits some of them. Here the sample spans 140,000 to 150,000 clones, nearly 10% being singletons. The specimen was PBMCs. The receptor source for this set is a man aged 50-60 years in good health and CMV-seronegative.

The chain joins TRBV27 to TRBJ2-7, with 9 bases that match TRBD1. CDR1 and CDR2 from the germline V gene are MNHEY and SMNVEV (reference sequence). V trimming: 7 bases; J trimming: 7 bases; junction bases outside the gene matches: 11. The CDR3 consists of 14 residues. CDR3 loop: CASNSPGQGAEQYF. The CDR3 DNA sequence: TGTGCCAGCAACTCTCCGGGACAGGGAGCTGAGCAGTACTTC.

The chain uses TRBV18 and TRBJ1-2; 7 bases match TRBD1. The J segment lost 2 bases and the V segment lost 5 bases, leaving 8 bases of the junction unmatched. This CDR3 spans 15 amino acids. Germline assignment: CDR1 KGHSH and CDR2 LQKENI. DNA of the CDR3: TGTGCCAGCTCAGCTAACAGGGGAGAGAACTATGGCTACACCTTC. As protein: CASSANRGENYGYTF.

This clone was detected a few times. The chain employs TRBV5-1 and TRBJ2-6; tentatively, D is TRBD2 (6 bases). Looked up from germline, CDR1 is SGHRS and CDR2 is YFSETQ. CDR3 length equals 16 residues. V lost 0 bases, J lost 0 bases, and 7 bases lay in between. This CDR3 reads CASSLGRDSGANVLTF. In nucleotides, the CDR3 is TGCGCCAGCAGCTTGGGGAGGGACTCTGGGGCCAACGTCCTGACTTTC.

This clone has just a few counts. The rearrangement joins TRBV30 to TRBJ1-5, with D tentatively TRBD1 (5 bases). Trimming removed 3 bases from V and 1 base from J, with 10 bases in between. CDR3 length equals 14 residues. Germline V gives CDR1 GTSNPN, CDR2 SVGIG (reference sequence). The CDR3 protein is CAWSGGSSNQPQHF. Written as DNA, the CDR3 is TGTGCCTGGAGCGGGGGTTCAAGCAATCAGCCCCAGCATTTT. Supplemented by reference TRBV30 and TRBJ1-5, the full variable domain reads SQTIHQWPATLVQPVGSPLSLECTVEGTSNPNLYWYRQAAGRGLQLLFYSVGIGQISSEVPQNLSASRPQDRQFILSSKKLLLSDSGFYLCAWSGGSSNQPQHFGDGTRLSIL.

This clone appeared a few times. V gene TRBV2 combines with J gene TRBJ2-2, with D possibly TRBD2 on 6 matching bases. Germline V lookup: CDR1 SNHLY, CDR2 FYNNEI. V shed 5 bases and J shed 6 bases, with 13 bases lying between them. The CDR3 is 14 amino acids. The chain's CDR3 is CASSPTLAAGELFF. The CDR3 coding sequence is TGTGCCAGCAGTCCCACACTAGCTGCCGGGGAGCTGTTTTTT.

This chain connects TRBV5-4 to TRBJ2-3, with D maybe TRBD2 (6 bases). This CDR3 contains 16 residues. V was trimmed by 6 bases and J by 0 bases, leaving 17 bases between them. Germline loops: CDR1 SGHNT, CDR2 YYREEE (reference sequence). The CDR3 DNA reads TGTGCCAGCACCCGGGGCGGGCGGGGTAGCACAGATACGCAGTATTTT. Translation: CASTRGGRGSTDTQYF. The entire variable domain, with the rest obtained from reference TRBV5-4 and TRBJ2-3, is as follows: ETGVTQSPTHLIKTRGQQVTLRCSSQSGHNTVSWYQQALGQGPQFIFQYYREEENGRGNFPPRFSGLQFPNYSSELNVNALELDDSALYLCASTRGGRGSTDTQYFGPGTRLTVL.

The rearrangement links TRBV10-2 to TRBJ1-1; 9 nucleotides agree with TRBD1. CDR1 WSHSY and CDR2 SAAADI come from the germline V gene. This CDR3 has 14 residues. J was trimmed by 5 bases and V by 8 bases; bases with no gene match: 9. The CDR3 loop is CASVDRGSLTEAFF. The CDR3 DNA is TGCGCCAGCGTGGACAGGGGATCTTTGACTGAAGCTTTCTTT.

This chain links TRBV18 with TRBJ2-5; 10 bases align to TRBD1. This CDR3 has 15 amino acids. Germline loops: CDR1 KGHSH, CDR2 LQKENI. V was pared by 5 bases and J by 4 bases, with 7 bases of the junction left unmatched. The CDR3 here is CASSSRQGAGETQYF. The CDR3 nucleotides read TGTGCCAGCTCATCAAGACAGGGGGCAGGAGAGACCCAGTACTTC.

V and J are TRBV7-3 and TRBJ2-2; 12 bases map to TRBD2. J was trimmed by 5 bases and V by 4 bases; bases with no gene match: 5. In germline, CDR1 is SGHTA, CDR2 FQGTGA. The CDR3 is made up of 16 amino acids. The DNA for the CDR3 is TGTGCCAGCAGCTCCGGAGGACTAGCGGGGACCGGGGAGCTGTTTTTT. Encoded protein: CASSSGGLAGTGELFF.

V is TRBV6-5 and J is TRBJ2-3; the match to TRBD2 covers 7 bases. The germline V gene encodes CDR1 MNHEY and CDR2 SVGAGI. CDR3 size: 15 residues. Losses at the gene ends were 4 bases for V and 0 bases for J; bases not matched to a gene: 4. For the CDR3, the DNA is TGTGCCAGCAGTTTGAGGGGAGGGAGCACAGATACGCAGTATTTT. Protein sequence: CASSLRGGSTDTQYF.

This clone was counted many times. V and J are TRBV2 and TRBJ2-3; weak D call: TRBD2 (6 bases). Germline CDR1 and CDR2: SNHLY and FYNNEI. The CDR3 covers 14 residues. V lost 11 bases, J lost 3 bases, and 18 bases lay in between. The CDR3 loop is CAQKAGMNTDTQYF. CDR3 sequence (DNA): TGTGCCCAAAAGGCGGGAATGAATACAGATACGCAGTATTTT.

This clone was counted between two and nine times. This sequence joins TRBV4-1 and TRBJ2-3, with TRBD2 matching over 10 bases. CDR1 MGHRA and CDR2 YSYEKL come from the germline V gene. V lost 0 bases, J lost 8 bases, and 8 bases stayed unmatched. The CDR3 loop spans 16 amino acids. CDR3 loop: CASSQEGTSGIGTQYF. CDR3 bases: TGCGCCAGCAGCCAAGAGGGAACTAGCGGGATAGGTACGCAGTATTTT.

This clone was recorded a few times. The genes are TRBV19 and TRBJ2-7; D ambiguous. Germline V gene lookup returns CDR1 LNHDA and CDR2 SQIVND (reference sequence). V dropped 5 bases and J dropped 4 bases, with 18 bases sitting between them. The CDR3 loop spans 15 amino acids. The DNA of the CDR3 is TGTGCCAGTAGTGGAAACAGCCAGCTATCTTACGAGCAGTACTTC. Amino acids: CASSGNSQLSYEQYF.

This clone occurred a few times. V is TRBV19 and J is TRBJ2-2; weak D call: TRBD1 (6 bases). Germline values: CDR1 LNHDA, CDR2 SQIVND (reference sequence). The CDR3 runs 15 residues. The V end was cut by 1 base, the J end by 1 base, with 7 bases between. The CDR3 is CASSIGTVNTGELFF. The DNA for the CDR3 is TGTGCCAGTAGTATAGGGACAGTGAACACCGGGGAGCTGTTTTTT.

CDR3 DNA: TGCGCCAGCCAAGAGGACACTACTAGGGGGACTGAAGCTTTCTTT. Translation gives CASQEDTTRGTEAFF. The V call is TRBV5-1, the J call TRBJ1-1, with D perhaps matching TRBD1 (6 bases). Germline loops: CDR1 SGHRS, CDR2 YFSETQ. The V end was cut by 7 bases, the J end by 5 bases, with 21 bases between. The CDR3 is made up of 15 amino acids.

This clone appeared a few times. V usage is TRBV5-8 and J usage is TRBJ2-1; D uncertain. This CDR3 contains 12 residues. In germline, CDR1 is SGHTS, CDR2 YDEGEE. V was cut by 0 bases and J by 10 bases, with 8 bases left in between. The DNA for the CDR3 is TGTGCCAGCAGCTTGGTAGTGAGGGAGCAGTTCTTC. It translates to CASSLVVREQFF.

Only a few counts were recorded for this clone. The sample carries other DNA sequences with the same CDR3. This chain connects TRBV27 to TRBJ1-3, with D uncertain. The CDR3 runs 14 residues. V shed 2 bases and J shed 0 bases, with 5 bases lying between them. The germline gives CDR1 MNHEY, CDR2 SMNVEV (reference sequence). DNA of the CDR3: TGTGCCAGCAGTTTACGGAGCTCTGGAAACACCATATATTTT. It encodes CASSLRSSGNTIYF.

The chain couples TRBV7-9 to TRBJ1-2; D is possibly TRBD1 (6 bases). The CDR3 contains 15 residues. The V gene's germline CDR1 is SEHNR and CDR2 FQNEAQ (reference sequence). V lost 6 bases and J lost 0, with 14 bases in between. CDR3 loop: CASSPNRATNYGYTF. The CDR3 bases are TGTGCCAGCAGTCCTAACAGGGCTACTAACTATGGCTACACCTTC. Full variable domain (missing parts from reference TRBV7-9 and TRBJ1-2): DTGVSQNPRHKITKRGQNVTFRCDPISEHNRLYWYRQTLGQGPEFLTYFQNEAQLEKSRLLSDRFSAERPKGSFSTLEIQRTEQGDSAMYLCASSPNRATNYGYTFGSGTRLTVV.

This clone was counted only a few times. The sample carries other DNA sequences with the same CDR3. CDR3 sequence (DNA): TGTGCCAGCAGTCCCAAGCGGGAGGGCCGGACCGGGGAGCTGTTTTTT. The encoded protein is CASSPKREGRTGELFF. The V and J genes are TRBV6-6 and TRBJ2-2, with 10 positions matching TRBD2. Germline CDR1 reads MNHNY; CDR2 reads SVGAGI (reference sequence). The trim removed 5 bases at V and 5 bases at J, leaving 8 bases unmatched. CDR3 length: 16 amino acids.